The following is a TCR beta chain sequence with its context. The data were obtained in a study of blood T cell repertoires in COVID-19. Germline V gene sequence: CDR1 SGHNT, CDR2 YYREEE (reference sequence). The CDR3 extends over 15 amino acids. Trimming took 0 bases from V and 9 from J, leaving 19 bases between them. How the authors handled the data: Amplification of reference gene primers provided the estimated nucleated cell counts. The data were produced by immunoSEQ multiplex PCR, yet TCRdb's version contains in-frame clones alone and is incomplete. The D gene and trimming were derived from the DNA, and the V and J assignments and clone size from that table. The table records around 170,000 clones, approximately 83% of them present only once.

This clonotype was obtained from a human donor in a cohort sampled during active COVID-19. The genes are TRBV5-4 and TRBJ2-7; a weak D match, TRBD1 (5 bases). The sequenced sample was peripheral blood. The CDR3 DNA is TGTGCCAGCAGCTTGGCCGGCACGGCGGCCCAGGGGCAGTACTTC. This codes for CASSLAGTAAQGQYF.